This T cell receptor (beta chain) was observed in a study of regulatory T cells in long-lasting Graves disease (dated by TCRdb to the early 2020s). About the investigation overall: To count as having persistent Graves' disease, a patient had to have received antithyroid drug treatment for over 5 years with TSH receptor autoantibodies remaining persistently positive. Persistent Graves' disease patients were compared with newly diagnosed Graves' disease patients by peripheral blood TCR sequencing and RNA sequencing. The study was registered as a clinical trial and conducted in China. A total of about 33 samples underwent TCR sequencing: about 13 from persistent and around 20 from newly diagnosed Graves' disease patients. On average, persistent Graves' disease patients in the clinical cohort had been on antithyroid drugs for approximately ten years. The study at large found these results: The small sample size was acknowledged by the authors as a limitation that may reduce accuracy. TRBV28, TRBJ1-2 and TRBJ2-5 were preferentially used in persistent disease, while TRBV20-1 and TRBJ2-1 were favored in newly diagnosed disease. Lower TCR Shannon entropy and fewer highly expanded clones were observed in persistent Graves' disease patients than in newly diagnosed patients, which suggested clonal expansion. Sequencing and analysis were restricted to the TCR beta chain. More public clonotypes were shared among persistent patients (roughly 2,700) than among newly diagnosed patients (over 900). Peripheral blood alone was examined, since thyroid tissue, which constituted the primary lesion, could not be accessed.

Read against the paper, the sample's time point label means: persistent/refractory GD, antithyroid drugs over 5 years with positive TRAb. For both TCR sequencing and RNA sequencing, RNA was extracted from PBMCs in TRIzol. The diagnosis of Graves' disease followed American Thyroid Association guidelines. Recruitment of patients was carried out at an endocrinology department in Xi'an, China. Each patient gave around 9.2 milliliters of peripheral blood, collected in an EDTA anticoagulant tube. Ficoll Paque Plus density gradient separation was used to isolate PBMCs, and no further T cell sorting was done. An Agilent 2100 Bioanalyzer and agarose gel were used to check RNA quality, while a NanoDrop 2000 measured RNA concentration. A few counts support this clonotype. Which antigen it targets is not known. The input lacks base qualities; no much larger clone sits a single base away. Library prep was done by multiplex PCR. The listed sequencing device is Illumina HiSeq 4000. CDR3 regions were amplified by Arm-PCR with iRepertoire HTBI primers to construct TCR beta libraries. Gel purification was performed on PCR products prior to sequencing. The paper's processing steps were these. Gene usage analysis of CDR3 amino acid clonotypes used the 60 to 75 TRBV and about 15 TRBJ segments found across samples. COPE and FqMerger were used to merge filtered high-quality paired reads into contigs. BLAST was used to align contigs to IMGT TRBV, TRBD and TRBJ reference genes, and CDR3 was defined according to IMGT. Highly expanded clones were defined as clonotypes with a frequency above 0.1%. Shannon entropy was used to measure repertoire diversity, and the Gini coefficient was used to measure V-J evenness. Public clonotypes were defined as clonotypes shared by more than one individual. TCRdb reprocessed the public reads (quality trimming at Q25 with fastp, clone calling with MiXCR) and kept in-frame beta chains. Rows are unified per CDR3 protein, each entry keeping the most common DNA and genes. These V and J calls rely on TCRdb rather than the paper's analysis. The sample table contains over 350,000 distinct CDR3 sequences; only one count was recorded for roughly 20% of them. The ten largest account for around 21% of the sample.

The CDR3, cysteine through phenylalanine, is 14 amino acids long. Only the CDR3 DNA is retained, 42 bases long and in frame from the first base. Cut back by 6 bases and 0 bases, the V and J ends lie 6 bases apart. The germline V gene specifies MNHNS as CDR1 and SASEGT as CDR2. Sequenced here: peripheral blood mononuclear cells (PBMCs), sampled when the disease was refractory, from a patient treated with antithyroid drugs. The source of this sequence is a female donor with Graves disease. Recombination connected TRBV6-1 to TRBJ2-6; the D gene is not confidently resolved. The DNA is TGTGCCAGCAGGTCGAGCTCTGGGGCCAACGTCCTGACTTTC. It encodes CASRSSSGANVLTF.